This entry describes one T cell receptor (beta chain). Its antigen is undetermined. CDR3 length: 14 amino acids. The ends lost 6 bases at V and 7 bases at J; junction bases unmatched: 10. Germline V CDR1 and CDR2: MDHEN, SYDVKM. Sequencing was performed with immunoSEQ multiplex PCR; in TCRdb, only in-frame clones are kept and a portion is missing. This sample has some 100,000 clones, with about 95% found just once. The data derive from a study of siplizumab effects on memory and regulatory T cells. Study findings and constraints: The average Treg-derived proportion among mappable alloreactive CD4+ clones was about 70% with siplizumab versus around 26% in controls. Naive T cells looked more diverse than memory cells and looked like major alloresponse contributors.

The V and J genes are TRBV28 and TRBJ1-1; 8 bases are shared with TRBD1. The sequenced sample was Tregs sorted from blood. This TCR was recovered from a human donor in good health. Here the CDR3 reads CASRSNRGSFEAFF. As DNA, the CDR3 is TGTGCCAGCAGATCGAACAGGGGGAGTTTTGAAGCTTTCTTT.